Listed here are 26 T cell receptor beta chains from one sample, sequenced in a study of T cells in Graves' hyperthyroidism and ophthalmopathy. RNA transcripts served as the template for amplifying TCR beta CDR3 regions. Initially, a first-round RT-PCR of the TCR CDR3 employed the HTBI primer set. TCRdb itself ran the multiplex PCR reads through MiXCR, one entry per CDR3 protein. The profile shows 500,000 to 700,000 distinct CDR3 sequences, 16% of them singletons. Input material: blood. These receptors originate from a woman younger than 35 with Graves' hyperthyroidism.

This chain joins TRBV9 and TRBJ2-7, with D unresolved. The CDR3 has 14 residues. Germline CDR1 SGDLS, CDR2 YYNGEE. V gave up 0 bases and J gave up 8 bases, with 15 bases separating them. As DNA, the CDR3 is TGTGCCAGCAGCGTAGGGGCCGACGGATCTCAGCAGTACTTC. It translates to CASSVGADGSQQYF.

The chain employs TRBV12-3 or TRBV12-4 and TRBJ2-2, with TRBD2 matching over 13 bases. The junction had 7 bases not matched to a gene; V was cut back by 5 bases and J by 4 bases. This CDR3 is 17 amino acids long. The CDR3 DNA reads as TGTGCCAGCAGTCCTCTGGGACTAGCGGGGCCCACCGGGGAGCTGTTTTTT. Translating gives CASSPLGLAGPTGELFF.

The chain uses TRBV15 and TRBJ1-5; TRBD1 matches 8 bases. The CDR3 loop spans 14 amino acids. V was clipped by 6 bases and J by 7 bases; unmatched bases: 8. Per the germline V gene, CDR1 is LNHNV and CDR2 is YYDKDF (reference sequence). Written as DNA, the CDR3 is TGTGCCACCAGTAGGACAGGGAATGGCCAGCCCCAGCATTTT. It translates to CATSRTGNGQPQHF.

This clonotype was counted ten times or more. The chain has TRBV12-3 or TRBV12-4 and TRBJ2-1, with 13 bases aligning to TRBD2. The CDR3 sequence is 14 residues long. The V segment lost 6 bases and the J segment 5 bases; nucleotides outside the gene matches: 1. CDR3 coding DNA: TGTGCCAGCAGGACTAGCGGGGGGCACAATGAGCAGTTCTTC. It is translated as CASRTSGGHNEQFF.

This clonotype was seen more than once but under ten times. The CDR3 nucleotides are TGCGCCAGCAGTGAGTCTACTAGCGGGGGCTCGCGGTACTTC. This encodes CASSESTSGGSRYF. The chain links TRBV10-2 to TRBJ2-7; 11 bases align to TRBD2. With V trimmed by 0 bases and J by 12 bases, 7 bases remained unmatched. Per the germline V gene, CDR1 is WSHSY and CDR2 is SAAADI. This CDR3 has 14 amino acids.

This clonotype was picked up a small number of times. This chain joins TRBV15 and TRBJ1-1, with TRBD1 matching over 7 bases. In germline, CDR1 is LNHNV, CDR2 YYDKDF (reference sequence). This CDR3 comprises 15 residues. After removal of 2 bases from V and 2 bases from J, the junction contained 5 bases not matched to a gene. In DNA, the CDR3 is TGTGCCACCAGCAGAACGAGGGGGCCCAACACTGAAGCTTTCTTT. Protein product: CATSRTRGPNTEAFF.

CDR3 sequence (DNA): TGTGCCTGGAGTGTATTGGGGGCCGGGGAGCTGTTTTTT. It yields the protein CAWSVLGAGELFF. This chain links TRBV30 with TRBJ2-2, with D perhaps matching TRBD1 or TRBD2 (5 bases each). Trimming cost V 0 bases and J 6 bases, with 8 bases left between them. CDR1 is GTSNPN and CDR2 is SVGIG in the germline V gene (reference sequence). CDR3 length: 13 residues.

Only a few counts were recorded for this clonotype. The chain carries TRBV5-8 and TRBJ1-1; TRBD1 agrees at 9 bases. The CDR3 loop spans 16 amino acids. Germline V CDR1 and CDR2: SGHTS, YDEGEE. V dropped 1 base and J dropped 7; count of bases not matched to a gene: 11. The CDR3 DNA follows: TGTGCCAGCAGCTTGTCACAGGGGGCGGGTTTTAGTGAAGCTTTCTTT. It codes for CASSLSQGAGFSEAFF.

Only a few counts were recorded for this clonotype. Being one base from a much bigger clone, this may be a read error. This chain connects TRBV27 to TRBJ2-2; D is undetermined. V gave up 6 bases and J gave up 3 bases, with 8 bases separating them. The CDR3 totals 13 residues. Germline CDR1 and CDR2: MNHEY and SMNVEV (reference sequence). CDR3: CASSHGYTGELFF. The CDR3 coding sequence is TGTGCCAGCAGCCACGGGTACACCGGGGAGCTGTTTTTT.

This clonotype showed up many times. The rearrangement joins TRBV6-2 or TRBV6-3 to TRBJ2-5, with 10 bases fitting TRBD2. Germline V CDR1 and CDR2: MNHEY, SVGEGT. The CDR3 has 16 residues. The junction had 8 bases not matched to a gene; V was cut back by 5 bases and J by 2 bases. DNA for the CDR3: TGTGCCAGCAGTCCTTCTAGCGGGAGAAAACAAGAGACCCAGTACTTC. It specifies CASSPSSGRKQETQYF.

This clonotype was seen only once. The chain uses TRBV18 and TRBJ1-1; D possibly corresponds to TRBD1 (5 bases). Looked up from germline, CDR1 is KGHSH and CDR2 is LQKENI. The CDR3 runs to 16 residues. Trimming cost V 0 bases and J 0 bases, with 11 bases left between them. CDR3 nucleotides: TGTGCCAGCTCACCACCATCACCAGGGTTGAACACTGAAGCTTTCTTT. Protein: CASSPPSPGLNTEAFF.

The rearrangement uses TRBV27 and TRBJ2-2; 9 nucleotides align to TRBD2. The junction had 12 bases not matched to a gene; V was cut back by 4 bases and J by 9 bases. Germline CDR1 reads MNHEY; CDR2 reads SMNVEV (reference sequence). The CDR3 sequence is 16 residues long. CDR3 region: CASSSLAGAIARELFF. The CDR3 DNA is TGTGCCAGCAGTTCTTTAGCGGGGGCCATAGCGAGGGAGCTGTTTTTT.

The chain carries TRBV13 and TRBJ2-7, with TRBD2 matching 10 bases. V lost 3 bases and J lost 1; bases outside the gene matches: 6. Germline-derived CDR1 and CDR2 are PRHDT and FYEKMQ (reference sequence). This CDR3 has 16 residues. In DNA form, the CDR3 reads TGTGCCAGCAGCTTCGCCATAGCGGGGGGTTCCTACGAGCAGTACTTC. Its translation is CASSFAIAGGSYEQYF. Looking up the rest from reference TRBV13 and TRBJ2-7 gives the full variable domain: AAGVIQSPRHLIKEKRETATLKCYPIPRHDTVYWYQQGPGQDPQFLISFYEKMQSDKGSIPDRFSAQQFSDYHSELNMSSLELGDSALYFCASSFAIAGGSYEQYFGPGTRLTVT.

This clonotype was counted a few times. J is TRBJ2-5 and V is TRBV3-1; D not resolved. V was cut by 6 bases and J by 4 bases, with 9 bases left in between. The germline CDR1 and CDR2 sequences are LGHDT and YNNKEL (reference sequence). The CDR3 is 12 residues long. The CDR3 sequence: CASRWAGETQYF. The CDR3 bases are TGTGCCAGCAGGTGGGCCGGAGAGACCCAGTACTTC.

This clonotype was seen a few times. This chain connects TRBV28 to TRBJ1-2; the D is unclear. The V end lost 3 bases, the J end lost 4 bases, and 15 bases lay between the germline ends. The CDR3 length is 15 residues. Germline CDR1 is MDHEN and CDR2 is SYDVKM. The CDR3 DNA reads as TGTGCCAGCAGTTTTCAGGACTGGCAGGTCTATGGCTACACCTTC. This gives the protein CASSFQDWQVYGYTF.

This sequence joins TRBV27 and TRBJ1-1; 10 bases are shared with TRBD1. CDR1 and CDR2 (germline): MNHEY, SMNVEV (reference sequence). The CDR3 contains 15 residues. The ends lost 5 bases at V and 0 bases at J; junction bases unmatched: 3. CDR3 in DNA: TGTGCCAGCAGTGCGACAGGGGGCATGAACACTGAAGCTTTCTTT. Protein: CASSATGGMNTEAFF.

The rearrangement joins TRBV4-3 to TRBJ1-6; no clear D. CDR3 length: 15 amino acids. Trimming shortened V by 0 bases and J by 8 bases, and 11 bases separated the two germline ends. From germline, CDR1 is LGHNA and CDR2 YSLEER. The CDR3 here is CASSQEWGLDSPLHF. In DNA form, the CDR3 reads TGCGCCAGCAGCCAAGAGTGGGGTTTGGATTCACCCCTCCACTTT.

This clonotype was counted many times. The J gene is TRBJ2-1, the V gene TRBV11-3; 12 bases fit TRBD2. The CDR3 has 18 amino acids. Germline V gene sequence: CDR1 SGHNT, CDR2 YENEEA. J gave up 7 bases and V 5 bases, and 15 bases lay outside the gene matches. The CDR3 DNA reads TGTGCCAGCAGCCCTCGACTAGCGGGGGTTTTGGTTTGGAATGAGCAGTTCTTC. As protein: CASSPRLAGVLVWNEQFF. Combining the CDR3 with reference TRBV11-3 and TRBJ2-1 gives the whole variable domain EAGVVQSPRYKIIEKKQPVAFWCNPISGHNTLYWYLQNLGQGPELLIRYENEEAVDDSQLPKDRFSAERLKGVDSTLKIQPAELGDSAVYLCASSPRLAGVLVWNEQFFGPGTRLTVL.

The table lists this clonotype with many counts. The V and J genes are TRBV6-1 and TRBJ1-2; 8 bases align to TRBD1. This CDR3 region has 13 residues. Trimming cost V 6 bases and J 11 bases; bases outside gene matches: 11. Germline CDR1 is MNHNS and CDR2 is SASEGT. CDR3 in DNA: TGTGCCAGCAGAAGACAGGGGAACAGTAATTACACCTTC. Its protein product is CASRRQGNSNYTF.

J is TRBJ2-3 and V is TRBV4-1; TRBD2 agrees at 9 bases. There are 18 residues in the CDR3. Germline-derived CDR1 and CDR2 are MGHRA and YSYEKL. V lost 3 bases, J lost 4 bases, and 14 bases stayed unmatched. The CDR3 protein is CASSQSYSGGPVADTQYF. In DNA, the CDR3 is TGCGCCAGCAGCCAGAGCTACAGCGGGGGGCCAGTCGCAGATACGCAGTATTTT.

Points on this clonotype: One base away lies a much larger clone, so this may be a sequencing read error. The DNA of the CDR3 is TGTGCCAGCTCACCACTCCCGACTAGCGGGACCGTGCAGTTCTTC. Amino acid sequence: CASSPLPTSGTVQFF. The chain carries TRBV2 and TRBJ2-1, with TRBD2 matching 11 bases. V shed 8 bases, J shed 12 bases, and the junction held 15 bases outside the gene matches. The CDR3 is 15 residues long. Germline CDR1 is SNHLY and CDR2 is FYNNEI.

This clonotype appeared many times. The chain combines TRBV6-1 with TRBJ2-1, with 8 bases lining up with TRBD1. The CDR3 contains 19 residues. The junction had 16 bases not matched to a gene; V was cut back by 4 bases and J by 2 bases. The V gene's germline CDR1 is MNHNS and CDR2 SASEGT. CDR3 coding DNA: TGTGCCAGCAGTGTGGGGCAGGGGGCTTCGCCAAGCCCCTACAATGAGCAGTTCTTC. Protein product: CASSVGQGASPSPYNEQFF.

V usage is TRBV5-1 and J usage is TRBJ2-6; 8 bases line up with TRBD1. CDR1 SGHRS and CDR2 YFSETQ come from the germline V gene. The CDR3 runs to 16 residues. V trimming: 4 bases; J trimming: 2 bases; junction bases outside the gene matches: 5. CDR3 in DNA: TGCGCCAGCAGCGACAGGGGATCAGCTGGGGCCAACGTCCTGACTTTC. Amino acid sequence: CASSDRGSAGANVLTF. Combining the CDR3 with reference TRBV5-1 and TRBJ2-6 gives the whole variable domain KAGVTQTPRYLIKTRGQQVTLSCSPISGHRSVSWYQQTPGQGLQFLFEYFSETQRNKGNFPGRFSGRQFSNSRSEMNVSTLELGDSALYLCASSDRGSAGANVLTFGAGSRLTVL.

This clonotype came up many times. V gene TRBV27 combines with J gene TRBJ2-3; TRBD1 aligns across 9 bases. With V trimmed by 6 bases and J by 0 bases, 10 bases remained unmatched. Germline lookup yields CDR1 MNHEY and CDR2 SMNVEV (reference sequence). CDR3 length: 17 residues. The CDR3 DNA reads TGTGCCAGCAGCCGCGACCCCGGGACAGGGAGCACAGATACGCAGTATTTT. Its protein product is CASSRDPGTGSTDTQYF.

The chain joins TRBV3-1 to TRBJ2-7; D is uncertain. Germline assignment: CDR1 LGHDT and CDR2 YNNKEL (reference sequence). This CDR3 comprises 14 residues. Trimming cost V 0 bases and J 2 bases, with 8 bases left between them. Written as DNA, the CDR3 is TGTGCCAGCAGCCAAGACGCCAAAACCTACGAGCAGTACTTC. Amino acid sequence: CASSQDAKTYEQYF.

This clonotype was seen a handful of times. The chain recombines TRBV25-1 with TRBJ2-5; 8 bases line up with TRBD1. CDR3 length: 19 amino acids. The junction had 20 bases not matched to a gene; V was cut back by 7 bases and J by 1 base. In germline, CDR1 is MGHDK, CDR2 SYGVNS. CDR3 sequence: CASTQPGTGTHRAQETQYF. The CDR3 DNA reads TGTGCCAGCACCCAACCCGGGACAGGAACCCATCGGGCCCAAGAGACCCAGTACTTC.